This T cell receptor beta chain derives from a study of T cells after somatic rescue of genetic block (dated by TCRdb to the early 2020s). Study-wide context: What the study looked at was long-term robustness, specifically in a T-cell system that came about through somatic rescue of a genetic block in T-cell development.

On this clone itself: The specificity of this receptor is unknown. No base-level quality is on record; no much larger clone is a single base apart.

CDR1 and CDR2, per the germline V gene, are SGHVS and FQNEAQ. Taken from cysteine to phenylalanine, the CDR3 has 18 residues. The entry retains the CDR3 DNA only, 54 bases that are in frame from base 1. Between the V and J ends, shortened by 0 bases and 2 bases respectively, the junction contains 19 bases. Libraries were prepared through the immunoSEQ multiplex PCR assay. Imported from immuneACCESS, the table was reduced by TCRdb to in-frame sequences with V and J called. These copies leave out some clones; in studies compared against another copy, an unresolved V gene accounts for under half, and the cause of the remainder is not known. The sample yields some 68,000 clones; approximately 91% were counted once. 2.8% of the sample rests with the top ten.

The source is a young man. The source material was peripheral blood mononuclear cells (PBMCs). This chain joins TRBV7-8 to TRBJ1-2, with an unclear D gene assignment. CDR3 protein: CASSLARGRRERNYGYTF. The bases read TGTGCCAGCAGCTTAGCGCGAGGACGGCGGGAGAGAAACTATGGCTACACCTTC.